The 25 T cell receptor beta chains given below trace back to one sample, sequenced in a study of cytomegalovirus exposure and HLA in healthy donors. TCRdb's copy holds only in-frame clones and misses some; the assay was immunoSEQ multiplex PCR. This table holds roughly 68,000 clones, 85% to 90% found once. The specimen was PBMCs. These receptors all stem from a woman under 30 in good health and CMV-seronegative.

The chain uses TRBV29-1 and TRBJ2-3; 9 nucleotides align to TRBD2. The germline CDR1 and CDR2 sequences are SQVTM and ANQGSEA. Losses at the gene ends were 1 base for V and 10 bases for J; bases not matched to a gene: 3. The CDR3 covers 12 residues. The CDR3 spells CSVEVAGVAQYF. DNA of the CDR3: TGCAGCGTTGAAGTAGCGGGAGTGGCGCAGTATTTT.

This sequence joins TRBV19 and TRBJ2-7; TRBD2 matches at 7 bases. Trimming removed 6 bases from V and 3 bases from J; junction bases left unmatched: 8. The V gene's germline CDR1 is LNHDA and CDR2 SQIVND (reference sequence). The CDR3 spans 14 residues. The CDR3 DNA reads TGTGCCAGTAGGCGGACCGGGACTAACTACGAGCAGTACTTC. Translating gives CASRRTGTNYEQYF.

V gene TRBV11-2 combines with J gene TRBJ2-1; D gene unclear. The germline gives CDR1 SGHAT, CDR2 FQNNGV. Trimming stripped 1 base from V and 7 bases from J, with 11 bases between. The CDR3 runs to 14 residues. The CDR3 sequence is CASSLASTVNEQFF. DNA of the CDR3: TGTGCCAGCAGCTTAGCCTCAACGGTGAATGAGCAGTTCTTC.

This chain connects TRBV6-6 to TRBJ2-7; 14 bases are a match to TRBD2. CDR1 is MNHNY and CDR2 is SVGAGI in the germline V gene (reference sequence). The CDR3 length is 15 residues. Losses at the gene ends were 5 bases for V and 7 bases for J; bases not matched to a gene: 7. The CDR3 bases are TGTGCCAGCAGTATAGGGACTAGCGGGAGTCGGGAGCAGTACTTC. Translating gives CASSIGTSGSREQYF.

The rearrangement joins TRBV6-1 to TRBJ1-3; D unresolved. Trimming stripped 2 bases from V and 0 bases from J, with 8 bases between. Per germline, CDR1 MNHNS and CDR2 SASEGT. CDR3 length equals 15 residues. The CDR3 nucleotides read TGTGCCAGCAGTGAAACAGAGCCCTCTGGAAACACCATATATTTT. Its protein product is CASSETEPSGNTIYF.

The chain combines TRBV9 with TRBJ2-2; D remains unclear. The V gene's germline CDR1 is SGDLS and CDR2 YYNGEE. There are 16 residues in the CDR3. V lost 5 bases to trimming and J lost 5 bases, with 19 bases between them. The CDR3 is CASSASGSPGTGELFF. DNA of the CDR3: TGTGCCAGCAGTGCATCCGGGTCCCCCGGGACCGGGGAGCTGTTTTTT.

The CDR3: CASSLFREGMNNQPQHF. DNA of the CDR3: TGTGCCAGCAGCTTGTTCAGGGAAGGAATGAACAATCAGCCCCAGCATTTT. The rearrangement joins TRBV5-6 to TRBJ1-5; a possible D gene is TRBD1 (5 bases). The CDR3 length is 17 residues. V dropped 1 base and J dropped 3 bases, with 17 bases sitting between them. The germline V gene has CDR1 SGHDT and CDR2 YYEEEE.

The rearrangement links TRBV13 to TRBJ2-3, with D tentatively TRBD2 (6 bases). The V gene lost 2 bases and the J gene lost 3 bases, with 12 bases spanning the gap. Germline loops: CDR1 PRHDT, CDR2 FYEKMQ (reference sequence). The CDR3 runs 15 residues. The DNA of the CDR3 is TGTGCCAGCAGCTTAACTGTGGGGGGTACAGATACGCAGTATTTT. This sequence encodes CASSLTVGGTDTQYF.

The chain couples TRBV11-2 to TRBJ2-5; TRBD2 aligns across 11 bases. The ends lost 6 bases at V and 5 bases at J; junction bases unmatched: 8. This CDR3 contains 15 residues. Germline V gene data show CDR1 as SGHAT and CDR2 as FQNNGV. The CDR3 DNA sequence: TGTGCCAGCAGTACGGTAGCGGGGGGGCTTGAGACCCAGTACTTC. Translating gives CASSTVAGGLETQYF.

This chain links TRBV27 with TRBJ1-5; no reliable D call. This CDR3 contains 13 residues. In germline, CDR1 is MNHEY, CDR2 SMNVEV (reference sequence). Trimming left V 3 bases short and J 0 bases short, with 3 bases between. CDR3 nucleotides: TGTGCCAGCAGTTTTTATAGCAATCAGCCCCAGCATTTT. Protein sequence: CASSFYSNQPQHF.

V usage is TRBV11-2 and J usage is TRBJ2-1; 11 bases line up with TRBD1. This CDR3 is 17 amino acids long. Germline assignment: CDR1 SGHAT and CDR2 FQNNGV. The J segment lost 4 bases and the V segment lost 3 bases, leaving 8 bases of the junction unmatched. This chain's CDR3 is CASSFATGTGGYNEQFF. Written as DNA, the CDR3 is TGTGCCAGCAGCTTCGCGACCGGGACAGGGGGTTACAATGAGCAGTTCTTC. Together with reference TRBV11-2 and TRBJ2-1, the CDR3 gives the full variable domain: EAGVAQSPRYKIIEKRQSVAFWCNPISGHATLYWYQQILGQGPKLLIQFQNNGVVDDSQLPKDRFSAERLKGVDSTLKIQPAKLEDSAVYLCASSFATGTGGYNEQFFGPGTRLTVL.

The chain's CDR3 is CASTRRSTSGGHTDTQYF. CDR3 nucleotides: TGTGCCAGCACCCGTAGGTCGACTAGCGGGGGTCACACAGATACGCAGTATTTT. The V gene is TRBV27, the J gene TRBJ2-3; TRBD2 matches at 12 bases. With 7 bases clipped from V and 2 bases from J, the junction kept 13 bases outside the gene matches. CDR3 length equals 18 residues. The germline CDR1 and CDR2 sequences are MNHEY and SMNVEV (reference sequence).

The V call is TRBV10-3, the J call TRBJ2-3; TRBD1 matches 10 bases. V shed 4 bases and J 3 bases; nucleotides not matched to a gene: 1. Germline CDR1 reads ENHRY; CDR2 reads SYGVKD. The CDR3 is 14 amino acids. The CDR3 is CAISGDRGTDTQYF. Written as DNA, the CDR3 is TGTGCCATCAGTGGGGACAGGGGAACAGATACGCAGTATTTT.

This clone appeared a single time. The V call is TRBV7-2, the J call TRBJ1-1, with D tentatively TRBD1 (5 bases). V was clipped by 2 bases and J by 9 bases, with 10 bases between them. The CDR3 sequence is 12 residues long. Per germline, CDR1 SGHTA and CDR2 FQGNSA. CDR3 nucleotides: TGTGCCAGCAGCTTACCAGGGATCCAAGCTTTCTTT. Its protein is CASSLPGIQAFF.

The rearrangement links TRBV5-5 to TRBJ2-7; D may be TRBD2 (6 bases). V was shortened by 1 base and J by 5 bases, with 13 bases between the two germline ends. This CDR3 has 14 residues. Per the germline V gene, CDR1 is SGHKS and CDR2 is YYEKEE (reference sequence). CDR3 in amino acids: CASSLYAGGNEQYF. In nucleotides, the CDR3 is TGTGCCAGCAGCTTGTATGCCGGAGGGAACGAGCAGTACTTC.

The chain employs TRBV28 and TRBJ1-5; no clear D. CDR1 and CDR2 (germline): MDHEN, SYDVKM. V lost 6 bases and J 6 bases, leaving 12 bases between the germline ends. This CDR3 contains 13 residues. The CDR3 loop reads CASSFGLGQPQHF. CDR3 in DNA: TGTGCCAGCAGCTTCGGGTTAGGTCAGCCCCAGCATTTT.

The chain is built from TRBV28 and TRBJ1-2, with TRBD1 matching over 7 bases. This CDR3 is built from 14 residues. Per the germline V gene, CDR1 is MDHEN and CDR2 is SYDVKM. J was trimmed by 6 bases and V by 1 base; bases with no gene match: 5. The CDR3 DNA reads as TGTGCCAGCAGTTTATATACAGGGGTGGATGGCTACACCTTC. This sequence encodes CASSLYTGVDGYTF.

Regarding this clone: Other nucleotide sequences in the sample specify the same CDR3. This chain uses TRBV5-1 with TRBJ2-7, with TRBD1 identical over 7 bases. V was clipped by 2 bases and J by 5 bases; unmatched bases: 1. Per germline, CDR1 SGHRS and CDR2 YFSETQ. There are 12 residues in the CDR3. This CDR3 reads CASSLGGHEQYF. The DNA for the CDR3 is TGCGCCAGCAGCTTAGGGGGCCACGAGCAGTACTTC.

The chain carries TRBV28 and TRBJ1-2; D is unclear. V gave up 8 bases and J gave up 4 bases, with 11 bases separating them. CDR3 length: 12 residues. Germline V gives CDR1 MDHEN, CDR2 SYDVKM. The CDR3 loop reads CASREVGYGYTF. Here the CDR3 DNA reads TGTGCCAGCCGGGAGGTGGGCTATGGCTACACCTTC.

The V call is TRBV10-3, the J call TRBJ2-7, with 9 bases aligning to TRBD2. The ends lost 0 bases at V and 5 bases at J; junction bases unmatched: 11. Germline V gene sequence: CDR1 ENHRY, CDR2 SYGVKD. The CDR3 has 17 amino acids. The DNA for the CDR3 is TGTGCCATCAGTGAGTCGAGGGCTAGCGGGGACCACAACGAGCAGTACTTC. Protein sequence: CAISESRASGDHNEQYF.

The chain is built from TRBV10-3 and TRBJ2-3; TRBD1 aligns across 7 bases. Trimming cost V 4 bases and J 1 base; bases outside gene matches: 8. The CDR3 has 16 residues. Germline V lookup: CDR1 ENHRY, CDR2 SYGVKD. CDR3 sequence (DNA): TGTGCCATCAGTGGCGAGGGGGCGCGCGGCACAGATACGCAGTATTTT. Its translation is CAISGEGARGTDTQYF.

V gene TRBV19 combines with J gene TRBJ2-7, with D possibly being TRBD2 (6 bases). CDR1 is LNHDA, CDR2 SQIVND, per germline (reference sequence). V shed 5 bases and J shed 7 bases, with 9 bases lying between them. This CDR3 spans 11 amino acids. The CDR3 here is CASSGGAEQYF. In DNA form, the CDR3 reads TGTGCCAGTAGTGGCGGGGCGGAGCAGTACTTC.

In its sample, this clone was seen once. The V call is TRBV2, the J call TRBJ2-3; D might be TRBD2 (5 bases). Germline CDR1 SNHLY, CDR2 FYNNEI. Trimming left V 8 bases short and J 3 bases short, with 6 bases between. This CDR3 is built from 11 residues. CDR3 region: CASGETDTQYF. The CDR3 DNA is TGTGCCAGCGGGGAGACAGATACGCAGTATTTT.

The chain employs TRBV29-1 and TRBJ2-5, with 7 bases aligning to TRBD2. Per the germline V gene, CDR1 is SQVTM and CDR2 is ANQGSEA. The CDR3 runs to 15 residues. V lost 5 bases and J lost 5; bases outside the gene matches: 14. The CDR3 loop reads CSVKGFQRDLETQYF. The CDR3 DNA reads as TGCAGCGTTAAAGGTTTTCAGCGGGACCTGGAGACCCAGTACTTC. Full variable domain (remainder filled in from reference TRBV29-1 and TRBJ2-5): SAVISQKPSRDICQRGTSLTIQCQVDSQVTMMFWYRQQPGQSLTLIATANQGSEATYESGFVIDKFPISRPNLTFSTLTVSNMSPEDSSIYLCSVKGFQRDLETQYFGPGTRLLVL.

The CDR3 spells CASSGQGVLMETQYF. The CDR3 DNA follows: TGTGCCAGCTCAGGTCAGGGGGTTCTTATGGAGACCCAGTACTTC. The chain couples TRBV18 to TRBJ2-5; 7 positions agree with TRBD1. The germline CDR1 and CDR2 sequences are KGHSH and LQKENI. The CDR3 extends over 15 amino acids. Trimming took 5 bases from V and 5 from J; bases not matched to a gene: 11.